The source of this T cell receptor (beta chain) is a study of blood T cell repertoires in COVID-19 (TCRdb year 2020). Regarding the research as a whole: Samples from collaborators originated in the United States, Italy and Spain and spanned both the acute and convalescent phases of COVID-19. Nearly every sample came with metadata listing a de-identified subject ID, COVID-19 status, age in years and sex. The repertoires were made available in a free public database intended to serve as a resource for research on the immune response to SARS-CoV-2. Deeply sampled blood TCRbeta repertoires from subjects exposed to, actively infected with, or recovered from COVID-19 were included in the dataset. Where available, HLA class I and class II types were obtained from metadata supplied by the sample provider rather than from assay-based typing. Samples were obtained from the ongoing ImmuneRACE study (first 160 participants) and from approximately 1,200 subjects provided by 6 global collaborators. The material from the prospective study consisted of cDNA or gDNA derived from T cells, B-cell-depleted T cells, or PBMCs. Results the study describes overall, beyond this receptor: The quantity of clinical and demographic metadata differed by source and by participant and was supplied without curation.

At the junction V is shortened by 1 base and J by 0 bases, with 3 bases in between. Based on the germline V gene (reference sequence), the CDR1 and CDR2 sequences are SEHNR and FQNEAQ. The CDR3 starts with the cysteine, ends with the phenylalanine, and has 14 residues. The DNA shown is the 42-base CDR3, in frame from base 1. Participants in the prospective study were enrolled through a virtual design, were aged roughly 18 to 100 years, and lived in roughly 24 United States geographic areas. In the prospective study, cohorts were assigned on the basis of participant-reported clinical history obtained from a screening survey and a study questionnaire. In the prospective study, whole blood, serum and a nasopharyngeal or oropharyngeal swab were collected from each participant by mobile phlebotomists. Over a roughly 2-month period, participants in the prospective study had the option of providing additional blood draws and questionnaires. Prospective study blood samples were shipped either frozen or at room temperature before DNA extraction.

With regard to this clone: Its antigen is still unknown. Base qualities are missing; no much larger clone stands one base away.

TCRbeta CDR3 regions were amplified from genomic DNA using the immunoSEQ Assay, a bias-controlled multiplex PCR. On the authors' methods: Within the assay, amplification of reference gene primers was used to estimate how many nucleated cells each sample contained. Sequence reads were collapsed and filtered to measure the absolute abundance of every unique TCRbeta CDR3 rearrangement. Productive Simpson clonality was computed per sample as the square root of Simpson's diversity index over productive rearrangements. Sourced from immuneACCESS, this table was stored by TCRdb with only in-frame sequences that have V and J called. A share of the clones is absent; for the studies checked, an unresolved V gene accounts for under half, and the remainder has no known explanation. The V and J calls and clone size come from that table; D and trimming were worked out from the DNA. This sample gives about 220,000 clones in total; around 88% of them show up just once. Of the sample, about 15% is held by the ten largest clones.

The source is a woman aged 50 to 60 with acute COVID-19. The sequenced sample was PBMCs or T cells enriched from blood (not recorded which). In this chain, TRBV7-9 is recombined with TRBJ2-2; the D gene lacks a confident call. The CDR3 protein is CASSLDSNTGELFF. The DNA reads as follows: TGTGCCAGCAGCTTAGACTCGAACACCGGGGAGCTGTTTTTT.